A selection of T cell receptor beta chains follows, all from one sample in a study of OX40 agonist ivuxolimab in advanced cancers. Clones were sequenced by immunoSEQ multiplex PCR, and TCRdb holds only the in-frame ones, with some missing. The sample shows tens of thousands of clones, about 90% of them seen only once. Source: CD4+ or CD8+ T cells sorted from blood, taken in a trial of the OX40 agonist ivuxolimab. These receptors originate from an adult with an advanced solid tumor such as melanoma, head and neck, liver or kidney cancer. Both conserved end residues are part of each CDR3. The D gene is left open where the match is weak. The size of a clone is reported for some rows only, either as once, few or many, or as a class for expanded clones.

CDR3 protein,CDR3 DNA,J gene,clone size,D gene,V gene
CASSPSRGASWELFF,TGTGCCAGCTCACCATCCAGGGGGGCCTCCTGGGAGCTGTTTTTT,TRBJ2-2,NA,NA,TRBV18
CASSEARGGGNTIYF,TGTGCCAGCAGTGAAGCTCGGGGTGGCGGAAACACCATATATTTT,TRBJ1-3,once,NA,TRBV2
CASSSTGYQPQHF,TGTGCCAGCAGTTCGACAGGGTATCAGCCCCAGCATTTT,TRBJ1-5,NA,TRBD1,TRBV28
CASSLISKNTEAFF,TGTGCCAGCAGTTTAATCTCCAAGAACACTGAAGCTTTCTTT,TRBJ1-1,NA,NA,TRBV28
CASSPRQAEDSGANVLTF,TGTGCCAGCTCACCACGGCAGGCCGAGGACTCTGGGGCCAACGTCCTGACTTTC,TRBJ2-6,NA,NA,TRBV18
CASSSQSTNEKLFF,TGTGCCAGCAGCTCACAGTCAACTAATGAAAAACTGTTTTTT,TRBJ1-4,NA,NA,TRBV5-5
CASSYGQGPTEAFF,TGTGCCAGCAGTTACGGACAGGGACCCACTGAAGCTTTCTTT,TRBJ1-1,NA,TRBD1,TRBV6-5
CASRGQGLGQPQHF,TGTGCCAGCAGAGGACAGGGTCTGGGTCAGCCCCAGCATTTT,TRBJ1-5,NA,TRBD1,TRBV6-1
CASSYSSSQDQIYEQYF,TGTGCCAGCAGTTACAGCTCTTCACAGGACCAAATCTACGAGCAGTACTTC,TRBJ2-7,NA,NA,TRBV27
CASSQIFTDTQYF,TGTGCCAGCAGCCAGATCTTCACAGATACGCAGTATTTT,TRBJ2-3,NA,NA,TRBV6-1
CASSLFAGTYEQYF,TGTGCCAGCAGTTTATTCGCAGGGACCTACGAGCAGTACTTC,TRBJ2-7,NA,NA,TRBV28
CATSRGTSGGYNEQFF,TGTGCCACCAGCAGAGGGACTAGCGGGGGTTACAATGAGCAGTTCTTC,TRBJ2-1,NA,TRBD2,TRBV15
CASRIDWAGGEQFF,TGTGCCAGCAGAATAGACTGGGCCGGTGGTGAGCAGTTCTTC,TRBJ2-1,NA,NA,TRBV6-1
CASSPPRLAGANVLTF,TGTGCCAGCAGCCCACCCCGGCTAGCTGGGGCCAACGTCCTGACTTTC,TRBJ2-6,few,NA,TRBV7-2
CASSSGTGVPNKQFF,TGTGCCAGCAGCTCCGGGACAGGGGTCCCTAATAAGCAGTTCTTC,TRBJ2-1,NA,TRBD1,TRBV4-2
CASSLVGVGDTEAFF,TGTGCCAGCAGCTTAGTTGGGGTGGGAGACACTGAAGCTTTCTTT,TRBJ1-1,NA,NA,TRBV7-2
CASSPWTGYNEQFF,TGTGCCAGCAGTCCATGGACAGGATACAATGAGCAGTTCTTC,TRBJ2-1,once,TRBD1,TRBV6-5
CASSILVGPQRNTIYF,TGTGCCAGTAGTATTCTTGTGGGGCCGCAGAGAAACACCATATATTTT,TRBJ1-3,NA,NA,TRBV19
CAWSRPGVYGYTF,TGTGCCTGGAGTCGCCCGGGGGTCTATGGCTACACCTTC,TRBJ1-2,NA,NA,TRBV30
CASSSPSVGGTRNEQFF,TGTGCCAGCAGCTCCCCTTCAGTGGGCGGGACAAGGAATGAGCAGTTCTTC,TRBJ2-1,NA,NA,TRBV5-6
CASSLFQGNQPQHF,TGTGCCAGCAGTTTATTTCAGGGGAATCAGCCCCAGCATTTT,TRBJ1-5,NA,NA,TRBV27
CAWKSRYGRAGSPLHF,TGTGCCTGGAAATCCCGGTACGGGAGGGCAGGTTCACCCCTCCACTTT,TRBJ1-6,NA,NA,TRBV30
CASSFIGSKETQYF,TGTGCCAGCAGTTTTATAGGGTCGAAAGAGACCCAGTACTTC,TRBJ2-5,NA,NA,TRBV28
CASSKPGLAGGEQYF,TGTGCCAGCAGTAAGCCGGGACTAGCGGGAGGTGAGCAGTACTTC,TRBJ2-7,NA,TRBD2,TRBV5-4
CASSEYLAGTEAFF,TGTGCCAGCAGTGAGTATCTCGCGGGGACTGAAGCTTTCTTT,TRBJ1-1,NA,NA,TRBV2
CASTLGVNSGANVLTF,TGTGCCAGCACCTTGGGGGTTAACTCTGGGGCCAACGTCCTGACTTTC,TRBJ2-6,NA,NA,TRBV7-3
CAWSGMGGTEAFF,TGTGCCTGGAGTGGCATGGGGGGCACTGAAGCTTTCTTT,TRBJ1-1,NA,NA,TRBV30
CASSIGTSGSTDTQYF,TGTGCCAGTAGTATCGGGACTAGCGGGAGCACAGATACGCAGTATTTT,TRBJ2-3,NA,TRBD2,TRBV19
CASSIGRGAQNTPELFF,TGTGCCAGTAGTATTGGGCGCGGAGCTCAGAACACGCCGGAGCTGTTTTTT,TRBJ2-2,NA,NA,TRBV19
CASSLRDRGLETEAFF,TGCGCCAGCAGCTTGAGGGACAGGGGGTTGGAGACTGAAGCTTTCTTT,TRBJ1-1,NA,TRBD1,TRBV5-1
CASSLGQGRWNTEAFF,TGTGCCAGCAGCTTAGGACAGGGGAGGTGGAACACTGAAGCTTTCTTT,TRBJ1-1,NA,TRBD1,TRBV5-5
CASTGTGPIYEQYF,TGCGCCAGCACCGGGACAGGGCCTATCTACGAGCAGTACTTC,TRBJ2-7,NA,TRBD1,TRBV5-1
CASSKQVAEAYEQYF,TGTGCCAGCAGCAAACAAGTAGCGGAGGCCTACGAGCAGTACTTC,TRBJ2-7,few,NA,TRBV11-2
CASSLGGGFNNEQFF,TGCGCCAGCAGCTTGGGAGGGGGATTCAACAATGAGCAGTTCTTC,TRBJ2-1,NA,NA,TRBV5-1
CAAQGLAMVNIQYF,TGTGCCGCCCAAGGACTGGCGATGGTAAACATTCAGTACTTC,TRBJ2-4,NA,NA,TRBV6-6
CATSRPGAGPYEQYF,TGTGCCACCAGCAGACCCGGAGCGGGACCTTACGAGCAGTACTTC,TRBJ2-7,once,TRBD2,TRBV15
CASSLASTDTQYF,TGTGCCAGTTCGTTAGCAAGCACAGATACGCAGTATTTT,TRBJ2-3,NA,NA,TRBV7-6
CASSPGRLGEKLFF,TGCGCCAGCAGCCCGGGAAGATTGGGTGAAAAACTGTTTTTT,TRBJ1-4,NA,NA,TRBV10-1
CASSSGTSGRASETQYF,TGTGCCAGCAGCTCCGGGACTAGCGGGAGGGCTTCAGAGACCCAGTACTTC,TRBJ2-5,once,TRBD2,TRBV11-3
CASSPDGGQPQHF,TGTGCCAGCAGCCCAGATGGAGGACAGCCCCAGCATTTT,TRBJ1-5,NA,NA,TRBV27
CAWSGGGDWPNNEQFF,TGTGCCTGGAGTGGAGGGGGGGACTGGCCCAACAATGAGCAGTTCTTC,TRBJ2-1,NA,NA,TRBV30
CATSRTTGSGNTIYF,TGTGCCACCAGCAGAACGACAGGCTCTGGAAACACCATATATTTT,TRBJ1-3,NA,NA,TRBV15
CASSQDLRGPDYGYTF,TGCGCCAGCAGCCAAGATTTAAGGGGTCCGGACTATGGCTACACCTTC,TRBJ1-2,NA,NA,TRBV4-1
CASSLARGHNQPQHF,TGTGCCAGCAGCTTGGCAAGGGGTCACAATCAGCCCCAGCATTTT,TRBJ1-5,NA,NA,TRBV5-5